This passage covers 15 T cell receptor beta chains from one sample sequenced in a study of blood T cell repertoires in COVID-19. Data came from immunoSEQ multiplex PCR; TCRdb stores just in-frame clones and leaves some out. The sample has around 360,000 clones; about 90% are singletons. Sequenced sample: peripheral blood. The receptors derive from a woman younger than 45 with COVID-19, enrolled during active disease.

In DNA, the CDR3 is TGTGCCAGCAAGGACAGGGGACGTGAGCCCCAGCATTTT. Its protein product is CASKDRGREPQHF. J is TRBJ1-5 and V is TRBV6-5; 9 bases match TRBD1. CDR1 and CDR2 (germline): MNHEY, SVGAGI. V was pared by 7 bases and J by 8 bases, with 6 bases of the junction left unmatched. The CDR3 spans 13 residues.

This chain connects TRBV28 to TRBJ1-5, with D unresolved. Trimming took off 6 bases at V and 3 bases at J, with 15 bases between the two ends. The CDR3 spans 15 residues. Germline V CDR1 and CDR2: MDHEN, SYDVKM. CDR3 protein: CASSRSGEHNQPQHF. CDR3 DNA: TGTGCCAGCAGCCGCAGTGGGGAGCACAATCAGCCCCAGCATTTT.

This chain connects TRBV5-4 to TRBJ1-2, with TRBD1 matching 7 bases. V dropped 0 bases and J dropped 8; count of bases not matched to a gene: 16. Germline loops: CDR1 SGHNT, CDR2 YYREEE (reference sequence). The CDR3 is 17 residues long. This CDR3 is CASSLDPSGRGKLGYTF. The DNA of the CDR3 is TGTGCCAGCAGCTTGGACCCCTCGGGCAGGGGGAAGTTAGGCTACACCTTC. Complete variable domain (other parts from reference TRBV5-4 and TRBJ1-2): ETGVTQSPTHLIKTRGQQVTLRCSSQSGHNTVSWYQQALGQGPQFIFQYYREEENGRGNFPPRFSGLQFPNYSSELNVNALELDDSALYLCASSLDPSGRGKLGYTFGSGTRLTVV.

This rearrangement joins TRBV24-1 to TRBJ1-5, with TRBD1 matching 9 bases. Germline CDR1 reads KGHDR; CDR2 reads SFDVKD. The CDR3 runs 14 residues. V shed 5 bases and J 9 bases; nucleotides not matched to a gene: 7. The CDR3 reads CATSAWGQGAPQHF. The DNA of the CDR3 is TGTGCCACCAGTGCTTGGGGACAGGGAGCGCCCCAGCATTTT.

The CDR3 DNA is TGCGCCAGCAGCTACAAGGCTAGGGAGGACAATGAGCAGTTCTTC. It encodes CASSYKAREDNEQFF. This chain uses TRBV4-1 with TRBJ2-1, with a tentative D call TRBD2 (6 bases). V lost 5 bases and J lost 5, with 16 bases in between. This CDR3 region has 15 residues. Germline V CDR1 and CDR2: MGHRA, YSYEKL.

The chain links TRBV10-3 to TRBJ2-7, with 10 bases matching TRBD2. This CDR3 spans 16 amino acids. Germline-derived CDR1 and CDR2 are ENHRY and SYGVKD. The junction had 15 bases not matched to a gene; V was cut back by 7 bases and J by 6 bases. The CDR3 nucleotides are TGTGCCATCATGGACGGGCGGCTAGCGGGAGTTGGCGAGCAGTACTTC. It yields the protein CAIMDGRLAGVGEQYF.

The J gene is TRBJ1-1, the V gene TRBV6-2 or TRBV6-3; TRBD1 agrees at 7 bases. J gave up 4 bases and V 2 bases, and 10 bases lay outside the gene matches. The CDR3 runs to 16 residues. CDR1 and CDR2 (germline): MNHEY, SVGEGT. The CDR3: CASSYGFVRQGTEAFF. For the CDR3, the DNA is TGTGCCAGCAGTTACGGGTTTGTCCGACAGGGCACTGAAGCTTTCTTT.

The chain's CDR3 is CASGERPGGATEAFF. The CDR3 DNA sequence: TGTGCCAGCGGGGAGAGGCCAGGGGGTGCCACTGAAGCTTTCTTT. The gene calls are TRBV18 and TRBJ1-1; TRBD1 agrees at 7 bases. Germline V gives CDR1 KGHSH, CDR2 LQKENI. V lost 8 bases and J lost 4; bases outside the gene matches: 13. The CDR3 consists of 15 residues.

In this sample, this clone turned up a few times. The chain combines TRBV6-5 with TRBJ2-7; 7 nucleotides line up with TRBD2. The CDR3 has 14 amino acids. CDR1 is MNHEY and CDR2 is SVGAGI in the germline V gene. The J segment lost 2 bases and the V segment lost 0 bases, leaving 1 base of the junction unmatched. In nucleotides, the CDR3 is TGTGCCAGCAGTTACTCCCGGGAGGCCTACGAGCAGTACTTC. Protein: CASSYSREAYEQYF.

This chain connects TRBV11-1 to TRBJ1-1; D is ambiguous. CDR1 SGHAT and CDR2 FQDESV come from the germline V gene (reference sequence). The V gene lost 6 bases and the J gene lost 3 bases, with 14 bases spanning the gap. The CDR3 runs to 14 residues. This CDR3 is CASRDPTVYTEAFF. CDR3 nucleotide sequence: TGTGCCAGCAGGGATCCCACAGTGTACACTGAAGCTTTCTTT.

The chain employs TRBV19 and TRBJ2-2, with TRBD2 identical over 7 bases. The CDR3 has 12 residues. Germline V gives CDR1 LNHDA, CDR2 SQIVND (reference sequence). The CDR3 DNA reads as TGTAGAGGGGAGGGGAGCACCGGGGAGCTGTTTTTT. This translates into CRGEGSTGELFF.

A remark on this clone: Just one base apart from a much larger clone, this may be a read error. The chain uses TRBV5-4 and TRBJ1-1; 7 bases agree with TRBD1. The CDR3 sequence is 13 residues long. Germline-derived CDR1 and CDR2 are SGHNT and YYREEE (reference sequence). Losses at the gene ends were 4 bases for V and 1 base for J; bases not matched to a gene: 1. CDR3 region: CASSRDRNTEAFF. The DNA for the CDR3 is TGTGCCAGCAGCAGGGACAGGAACACTGAAGCTTTCTTT.

The CDR3 coding sequence is TGCGCCAGCAGCCCCACCCGATTCAGGAACAATGAGCAGTTCTTC. Amino acids: CASSPTRFRNNEQFF. The V and J genes are TRBV4-1 and TRBJ2-1; no clear D gene. The V and J ends lost 4 bases and 5 bases respectively, with 15 bases between them. CDR3 length equals 15 residues. From germline, CDR1 is MGHRA and CDR2 YSYEKL.

J is TRBJ2-7 and V is TRBV7-9; the D is unclear. CDR1 and CDR2 (germline): SEHNR, FQNEAQ (reference sequence). With 0 bases removed from V and 5 bases from J, the gap between germline ends came to 11 bases. The CDR3 covers 14 residues. The CDR3 DNA is TGTGCCAGCAGCTTAGCGGCCGCTTTGGACGAGCAGTACTTC. Translation: CASSLAAALDEQYF.

The rearrangement joins TRBV6-2 or TRBV6-3 to TRBJ2-1, with D uncertain. The CDR3 covers 12 residues. The V and J ends lost 0 bases and 7 bases respectively, with 4 bases between them. Germline V gene sequence: CDR1 MNHEY, CDR2 SVGEGT. The CDR3: CASSYSLNEQFF. The CDR3 coding sequence is TGTGCCAGCAGTTACTCCCTGAATGAGCAGTTCTTC.